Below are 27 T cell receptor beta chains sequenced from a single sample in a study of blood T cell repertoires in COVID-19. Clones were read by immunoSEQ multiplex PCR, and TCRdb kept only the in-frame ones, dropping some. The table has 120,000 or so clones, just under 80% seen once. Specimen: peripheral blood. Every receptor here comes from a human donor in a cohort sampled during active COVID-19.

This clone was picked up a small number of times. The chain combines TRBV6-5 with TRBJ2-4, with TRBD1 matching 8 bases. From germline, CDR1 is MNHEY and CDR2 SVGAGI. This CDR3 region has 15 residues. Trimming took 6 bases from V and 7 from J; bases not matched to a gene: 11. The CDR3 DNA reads TGTGCCAGCAGGACCGGGACAGGCTATGGGAACATTCAGTACTTC. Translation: CASRTGTGYGNIQYF.

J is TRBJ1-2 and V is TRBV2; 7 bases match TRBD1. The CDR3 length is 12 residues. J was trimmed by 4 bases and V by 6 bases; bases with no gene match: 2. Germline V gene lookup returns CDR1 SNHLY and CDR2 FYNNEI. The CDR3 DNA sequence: TGTGCCAGCAGATGGGACAGCTATGGCTACACCTTC. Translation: CASRWDSYGYTF.

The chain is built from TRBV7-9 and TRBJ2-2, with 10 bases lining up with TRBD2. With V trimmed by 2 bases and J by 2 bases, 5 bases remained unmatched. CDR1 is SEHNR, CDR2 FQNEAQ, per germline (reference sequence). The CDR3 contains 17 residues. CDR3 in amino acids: CASSLNRLAGNTGELFF. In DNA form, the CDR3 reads TGTGCCAGCAGCTTAAATCGACTAGCGGGTAACACCGGGGAGCTGTTTTTT.

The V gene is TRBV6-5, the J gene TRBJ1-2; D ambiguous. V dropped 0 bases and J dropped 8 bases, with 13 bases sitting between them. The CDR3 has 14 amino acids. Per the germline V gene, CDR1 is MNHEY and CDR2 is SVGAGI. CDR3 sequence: CASSYSPEAGGYTF. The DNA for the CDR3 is TGTGCCAGCAGTTACTCCCCTGAAGCAGGCGGCTACACCTTC.

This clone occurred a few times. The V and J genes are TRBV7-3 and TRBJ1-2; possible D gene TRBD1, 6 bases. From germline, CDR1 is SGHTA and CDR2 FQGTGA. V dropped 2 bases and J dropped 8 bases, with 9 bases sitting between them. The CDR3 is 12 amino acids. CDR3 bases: TGTGCCAGCAGCTTACCAGGGGACGGCTACACCTTC. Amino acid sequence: CASSLPGDGYTF.

CDR3 DNA: TGTGCCATAAGAAGACGGGACAGGGGCCACGAGCAGTACTTC. Protein: CAIRRRDRGHEQYF. The chain links TRBV10-3 to TRBJ2-7; 10 bases line up with TRBD1. This CDR3 spans 14 amino acids. CDR1 is ENHRY and CDR2 is SYGVKD in the germline V gene. Losses at the gene ends were 9 bases for V and 5 bases for J; bases not matched to a gene: 10.

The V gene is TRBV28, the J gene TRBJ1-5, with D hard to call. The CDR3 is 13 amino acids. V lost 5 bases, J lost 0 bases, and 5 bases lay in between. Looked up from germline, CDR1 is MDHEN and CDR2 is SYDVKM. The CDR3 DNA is TGTGCCAGCAGTCCAGATAGCAATCAGCCCCAGCATTTT. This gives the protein CASSPDSNQPQHF.

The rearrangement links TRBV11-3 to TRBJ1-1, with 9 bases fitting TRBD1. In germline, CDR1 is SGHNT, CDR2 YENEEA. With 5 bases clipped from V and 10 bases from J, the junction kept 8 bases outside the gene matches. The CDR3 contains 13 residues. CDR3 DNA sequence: TGTGCCAGCAGCCCAGCCGGGACAGGGCGAGCTTTCTTT. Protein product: CASSPAGTGRAFF.

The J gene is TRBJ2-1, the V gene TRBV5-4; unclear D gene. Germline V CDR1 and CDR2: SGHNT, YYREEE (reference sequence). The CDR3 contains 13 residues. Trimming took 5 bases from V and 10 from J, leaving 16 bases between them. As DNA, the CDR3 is TGTGCCAGCAGGCCCTGGCGGCAGTGGGAGCAGTTCTTC. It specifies CASRPWRQWEQFF.

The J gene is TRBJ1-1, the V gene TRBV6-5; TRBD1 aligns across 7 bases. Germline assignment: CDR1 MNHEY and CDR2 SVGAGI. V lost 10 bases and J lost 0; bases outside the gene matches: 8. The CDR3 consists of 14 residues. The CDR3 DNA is TGTGCCACCGTACAGGGGTCAATGAACACTGAAGCTTTCTTT. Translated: CATVQGSMNTEAFF.

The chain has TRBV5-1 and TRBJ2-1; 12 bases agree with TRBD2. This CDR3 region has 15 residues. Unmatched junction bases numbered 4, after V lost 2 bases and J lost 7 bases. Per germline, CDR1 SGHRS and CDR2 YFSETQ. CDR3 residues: CASSFLAGGKNEQFF. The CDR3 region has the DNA TGCGCCAGCAGCTTTCTAGCGGGGGGGAAGAATGAGCAGTTCTTC.

The CDR3 sequence is CASSVTQGGYSGANVLTF. The CDR3 nucleotides are TGTGCCAGCAGCGTTACCCAGGGGGGCTACTCTGGGGCCAACGTCCTGACTTTC. The chain is built from TRBV9 and TRBJ2-6; D is perhaps TRBD1 (7 bases). The germline gives CDR1 SGDLS, CDR2 YYNGEE. This CDR3 contains 18 residues. Trimming pared 2 bases from V and 0 bases from J, leaving 15 bases between.

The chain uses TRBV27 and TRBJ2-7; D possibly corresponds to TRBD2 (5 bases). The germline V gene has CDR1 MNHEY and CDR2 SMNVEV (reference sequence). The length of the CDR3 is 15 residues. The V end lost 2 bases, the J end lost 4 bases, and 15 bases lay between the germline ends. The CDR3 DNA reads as TGTGCCAGCAGTTTAGGGCACGGGAAAGGTTACGAGCAGTACTTC. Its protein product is CASSLGHGKGYEQYF.

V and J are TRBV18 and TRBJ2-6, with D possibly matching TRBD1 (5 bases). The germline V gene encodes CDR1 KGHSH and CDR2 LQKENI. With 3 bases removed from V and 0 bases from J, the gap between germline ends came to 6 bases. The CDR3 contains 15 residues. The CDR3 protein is CASSPTVSGANVLTF. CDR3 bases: TGTGCCAGCTCACCGACAGTCTCTGGGGCCAACGTCCTGACTTTC.

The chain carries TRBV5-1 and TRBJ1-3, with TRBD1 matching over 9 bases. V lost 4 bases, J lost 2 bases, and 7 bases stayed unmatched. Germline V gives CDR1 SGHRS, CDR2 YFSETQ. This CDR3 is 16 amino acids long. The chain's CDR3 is CASSNRDRDAGNTIYF. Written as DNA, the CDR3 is TGCGCCAGCAGCAACCGGGACAGGGATGCTGGAAACACCATATATTTT.

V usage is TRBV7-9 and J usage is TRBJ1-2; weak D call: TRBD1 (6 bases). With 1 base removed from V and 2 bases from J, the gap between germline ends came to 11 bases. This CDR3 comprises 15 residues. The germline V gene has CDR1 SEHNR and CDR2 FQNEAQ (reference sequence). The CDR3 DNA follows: TGTGCCAGCAGCTTAGGCTCAGGGGTAAACTATGGCTACACCTTC. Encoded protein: CASSLGSGVNYGYTF.

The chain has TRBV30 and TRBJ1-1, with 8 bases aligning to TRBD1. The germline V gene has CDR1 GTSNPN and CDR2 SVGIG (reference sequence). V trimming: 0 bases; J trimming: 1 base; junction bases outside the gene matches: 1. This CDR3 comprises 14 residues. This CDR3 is CAWSVTGANTEAFF. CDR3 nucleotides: TGTGCCTGGAGTGTGACAGGGGCGAACACTGAAGCTTTCTTT.

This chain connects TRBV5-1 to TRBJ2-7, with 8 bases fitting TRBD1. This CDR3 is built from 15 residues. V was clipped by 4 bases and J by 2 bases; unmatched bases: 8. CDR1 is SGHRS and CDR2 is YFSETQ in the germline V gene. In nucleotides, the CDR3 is TGCGCCAGCAGCCAAATGAGGGACAGGACCTACGAGCAGTACTTC. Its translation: CASSQMRDRTYEQYF.

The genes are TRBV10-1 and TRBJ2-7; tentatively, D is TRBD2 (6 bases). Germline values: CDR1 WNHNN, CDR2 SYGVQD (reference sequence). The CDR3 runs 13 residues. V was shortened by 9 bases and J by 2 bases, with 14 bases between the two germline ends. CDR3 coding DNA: TGCGCCAGAATTCATGGAGGGACCTACGAGCAGTACTTC. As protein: CARIHGGTYEQYF.

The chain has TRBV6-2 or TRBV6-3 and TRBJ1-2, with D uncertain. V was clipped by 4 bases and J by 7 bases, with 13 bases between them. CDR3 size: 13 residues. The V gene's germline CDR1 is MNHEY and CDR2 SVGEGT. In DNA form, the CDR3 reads TGTGCCAGCAGTTCCGGGGTAATTGGTGGCTACACCTTC. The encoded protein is CASSSGVIGGYTF.

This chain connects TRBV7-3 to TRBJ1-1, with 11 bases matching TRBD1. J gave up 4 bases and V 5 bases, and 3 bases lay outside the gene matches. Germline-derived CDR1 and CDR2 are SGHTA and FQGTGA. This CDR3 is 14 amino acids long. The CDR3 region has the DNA TGTGCCAGCAGCAGCGGGACAGGGGGCACTGAAGCTTTCTTT. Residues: CASSSGTGGTEAFF. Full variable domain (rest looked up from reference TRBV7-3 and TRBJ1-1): GAGVSQTPSNKVTEKGKYVELRCDPISGHTALYWYRQSLGQGPEFLIYFQGTGAADDSGLPNDRFFAVRPEGSVSTLKIQRTERGDSAVYLCASSSGTGGTEAFFGQGTRLTVV.

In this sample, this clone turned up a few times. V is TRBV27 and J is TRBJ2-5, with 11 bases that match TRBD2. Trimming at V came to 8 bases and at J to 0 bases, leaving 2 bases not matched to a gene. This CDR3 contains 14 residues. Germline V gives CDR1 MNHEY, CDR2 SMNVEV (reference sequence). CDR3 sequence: CASATSGNQETQYF. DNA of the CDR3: TGTGCCAGCGCGACTAGCGGGAACCAAGAGACCCAGTACTTC.

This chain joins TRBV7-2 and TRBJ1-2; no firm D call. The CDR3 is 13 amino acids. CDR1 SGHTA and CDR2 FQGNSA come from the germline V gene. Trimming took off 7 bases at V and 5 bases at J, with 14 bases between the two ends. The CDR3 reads CASTIHGEYGYTF. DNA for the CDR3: TGTGCCAGCACAATACACGGAGAGTATGGCTACACCTTC.

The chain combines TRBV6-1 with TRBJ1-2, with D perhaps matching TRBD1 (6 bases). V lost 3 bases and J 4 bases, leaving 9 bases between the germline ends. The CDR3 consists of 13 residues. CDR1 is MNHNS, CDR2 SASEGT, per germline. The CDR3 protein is CASSDGGLYGYTF. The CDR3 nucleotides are TGTGCCAGCAGTGACGGGGGGCTCTATGGCTACACCTTC.

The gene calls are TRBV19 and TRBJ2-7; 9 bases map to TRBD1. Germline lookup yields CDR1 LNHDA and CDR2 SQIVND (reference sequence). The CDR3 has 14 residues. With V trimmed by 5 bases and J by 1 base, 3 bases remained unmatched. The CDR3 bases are TGTGCCAGTAGTGCTGGGACAGGGTCCTACGAGCAGTACTTC. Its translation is CASSAGTGSYEQYF.

In DNA form, the CDR3 reads TGTGCCAGCAGTCATCACAGGGGTGGGTCCTACGAGCAGTACTTC. Translating gives CASSHHRGGSYEQYF. This chain joins TRBV28 and TRBJ2-7, with 7 positions matching TRBD1. Germline loops: CDR1 MDHEN, CDR2 SYDVKM. With 5 bases clipped from V and 1 base from J, the junction kept 8 bases outside the gene matches. There are 15 residues in the CDR3.

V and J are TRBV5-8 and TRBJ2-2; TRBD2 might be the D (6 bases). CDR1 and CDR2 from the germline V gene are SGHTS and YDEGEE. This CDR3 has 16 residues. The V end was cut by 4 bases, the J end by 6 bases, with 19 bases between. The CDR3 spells CASSPPRAGKAGELFF. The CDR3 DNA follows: TGTGCCAGCAGCCCCCCCAGGGCGGGGAAAGCCGGGGAGCTGTTTTTT.